This T cell receptor (beta chain) was sequenced in a study of blood T cell repertoires in COVID-19. The overall study: Sources were T cells, B-cell-depleted T cells, or PBMCs; the material itself was cDNA or gDNA.

Generated by immunoSEQ multiplex PCR, the TCRdb table keeps only in-frame clones and is missing some. This table holds approximately 110,000 clones, roughly 85% found once. Seattle participants joined during active infection and were tracked over time. Between the trimmed V and J ends, which lost 1 base and 6 bases, there was a span of 15 bases. The CDR3 consists of 16 residues. Germline CDR1 SGHVS, CDR2 FQNEAQ. The sequence came from a woman of 80 years or more with COVID-19, enrolled during active disease. Sequenced sample: peripheral blood. The chain is built from TRBV7-8 and TRBJ1-4, with a weak D call TRBD1 (5 bases). Here the CDR3 DNA reads TGTGCCAGCAGCTTAGGGGGGAGGGGTGGTGATGAAAAACTGTTTTTT. This gives the protein CASSLGGRGGDEKLFF.